This section outlines one T cell receptor (beta chain) sequence together with its context. This specimen comes from a study of blood T cell repertoires in COVID-19. Study summary: COVID-19 samples, acute and convalescent, were from the United States, Italy and Spain. T cells, B-cell-depleted T cells, or PBMCs provided the cDNA or gDNA that served as material.

The CDR3 consists of 16 residues. Trimming at V came to 5 bases and at J to 6 bases, leaving 16 bases not matched to a gene. CDR1 is SGHKS, CDR2 YYEKEE, per germline (reference sequence). Original analysis: It was from reference gene primer amplification that nucleated cell counts were estimated. Using immunoSEQ multiplex PCR, the repertoire was profiled, and TCRdb retains in-frame clones only, with some absent. From that table come the V and J calls and clone size; the DNA was used to work out D and trimming. The sample holds more than 85,000 clones; around 68% are singletons and the top ten take around 7.3%.

The chain joins TRBV5-5 to TRBJ2-7, with TRBD1 identical over 8 bases. Sequencing used peripheral blood. The sequence was obtained from a woman in her sixties with acute or convalescent COVID-19. The CDR3, as DNA: TGTGCCAGCAGTCGCAGATCGGACAGGGAAGGGTCCGAGCAGTACTTC. It yields the protein CASSRRSDREGSEQYF.